This is a list of T cell receptor beta chains from one sample in a study of cytomegalovirus exposure and HLA in healthy donors. The assay was immunoSEQ multiplex PCR, and TCRdb's table has in-frame clones only and misses some. The data hold about 78,000 clones, with roughly 83% observed a single time. Sequencing was performed on PBMCs. Every receptor here comes from a woman aged 50 to 60 in good health and CMV-seronegative. Each CDR3 is given with its conserved first and last residue. The D gene is left open where the match is weak. Rows give clone size only sometimes, using once, few, many, or a class for an expanded clone.

TRBJ1-5	TRBV2	13	NA	NA	TGTGCCTCCAAGGGGGACAACAATCAGCCCCAGCATTTT	CASKGDNNQPQHF
TRBJ2-3	TRBV5-1	13	NA	NA	TGCGCCAGCAGCTCACAGGGTTCCGATACGCAGTATTTT	CASSSQGSDTQYF
TRBJ2-1	TRBV28	15	TRBD2	NA	TGTGCCAGCAGTTTTTTAGCGGGGGAATACAATGAGCAGTTCTTC	CASSFLAGEYNEQFF
TRBJ1-1	TRBV7-8	14	NA	NA	TGTGCCAGCAGCTCAAGACATACGACCACTGAAGCTTTCTTT	CASSSRHTTTEAFF
TRBJ2-3	TRBV27	15	NA	NA	TGTGCCAGCCAGACCGGGACTGCTAGCACAGATACGCAGTATTTT	CASQTGTASTDTQYF
TRBJ2-1	TRBV6-6	14	NA	NA	TGTGCCAGCAGTTACGGGGGCGGGGGCAATGAGCAGTTCTTC	CASSYGGGGNEQFF
TRBJ1-2	TRBV5-1	15	TRBD1	NA	TGCGCCAGCAGCTTGGCGGGACAGGGGGCGGATGGCTACACCTTC	CASSLAGQGADGYTF
TRBJ2-1	TRBV6-5	14	NA	NA	TGTGCCAGCAGTTACTCGATCCAGGGCAATGAGCAGTTCTTC	CASSYSIQGNEQFF
TRBJ1-1	TRBV4-2	13	NA	NA	TGTGCCAGCAGCCAAGATCGGGGCACTGAAGCTTTCTTT	CASSQDRGTEAFF
TRBJ1-5	TRBV28	15	TRBD1	NA	TGTGCCAGCAGCCTCCCGACAGGGTTGGGGCAGCCCCAGCATTTT	CASSLPTGLGQPQHF
TRBJ2-1	TRBV19	15	TRBD2	NA	TGTGCCAGTAGTTACATAGCGGGAGGGTACAATGAGCAGTTCTTC	CASSYIAGGYNEQFF
TRBJ2-5	TRBV5-1	14	NA	NA	TGCGCCAGCAGCTTGGAAATGTCTCAAGAGACCCAGTACTTC	CASSLEMSQETQYF
TRBJ1-6	TRBV30	21	NA	NA	TGTGCCTGGAGTGTACACTCTAGGCAGGGACAAGTTTTAAGGGCAGATTCACCCCTCCACTTT	CAWSVHSRQGQVLRADSPLHF
TRBJ2-5	TRBV5-4	14	TRBD1	NA	TGTGCCAGCAGTAAGACAGGGAGTGGGGAGACCCAGTACTTC	CASSKTGSGETQYF
TRBJ2-7	TRBV7-9	15	TRBD1	NA	TGTGCCAGCACCCCTAAGACAGGGAGCTCCTACGAGCAGTACTTC	CASTPKTGSSYEQYF
TRBJ2-5	TRBV7-8	14	TRBD1	once	TGTGCCAGCAGATACCCGGGACAGCAAGAGACCCAGTACTTC	CASRYPGQQETQYF
TRBJ1-2	TRBV6-5	13	TRBD1	NA	TGTGCCAGCAGTCCAGGGGGCGCGTATGGCTACACCTTC	CASSPGGAYGYTF
TRBJ2-7	TRBV9	16	NA	NA	TGTGCCAGCAGCGTACACGGGAGAGAAGACTTCTACGAGCAGTACTTC	CASSVHGREDFYEQYF
TRBJ1-2	TRBV29-1	13	NA	medium-sized	TGCAGCGTTGAGGACCGGGGATGGGGTGGCTACACCTTC	CSVEDRGWGGYTF
TRBJ2-7	TRBV7-6	16	NA	NA	TGTGCCAGCAGCTTAGCCTCGGCGGATTTTTCCTACGAGCAGTACTTC	CASSLASADFSYEQYF
TRBJ1-5	TRBV4-1	15	NA	NA	TGCGCCAGCAGCCAAGGGCAGGGTAGCAATCAGCCCCAGCATTTT	CASSQGQGSNQPQHF
TRBJ2-3	TRBV7-2	17	TRBD2	NA	TGTGCCAGCAGCTTAGTCACTAGCGGGGGGACCACACATACGCAGTATTTT	CASSLVTSGGTTHTQYF
TRBJ2-1	TRBV15	17	TRBD2	NA	TGTGCCACCAGCATGGGGACATCGGGGGGGTTCTACAATGAGCAGTTCTTC	CATSMGTSGGFYNEQFF
TRBJ2-1	TRBV6-1	13	NA	NA	TGTGCCAGCATCAACCCGGGACTGCTGAATGGGTTCTTC	CASINPGLLNGFF
TRBJ1-2	TRBV14	15	TRBD1	NA	TGTGCCAGCAGCCATTACGGAGGGGACAGCTATGGCTACACCTTC	CASSHYGGDSYGYTF
TRBJ2-1	TRBV5-1	15	TRBD2	NA	TGCGCCAGCAGCTCGGCGGGAGGGCCTGTGAATGAGCAGTTCTTC	CASSSAGGPVNEQFF
TRBJ2-5	TRBV28	15	TRBD2	NA	TGTGCCAGCAGAAACCCTAGGACTAGCGGGGAGACCCAGTACTTC	CASRNPRTSGETQYF
TRBJ1-4	TRBV28	14	TRBD1	NA	TGTGCCAGCAGTTTGGGGGGGACAGGGTTAAAACTGTTTTTT	CASSLGGTGLKLFF
TRBJ1-1	TRBV2	14	TRBD1	NA	TGTGCCAGCACCTCGGGACAGGGTTACACTGAAGCTTTCTTT	CASTSGQGYTEAFF
TRBJ2-3	TRBV5-3	19	TRBD1	NA	TGTGCCAGAAGCTCTCGCCCATCTGGCGACAGGGCGAGCACAGATACGCAGTATTTT	CARSSRPSGDRASTDTQYF
TRBJ1-5	TRBV2	13	NA	NA	TGTGCCAGCAGGGAGGAGAACAATCAGCCCCAGCATTTT	CASREENNQPQHF
TRBJ1-4	TRBV4-3	15	NA	once	TGCGCCAGCAGCCAAGATTCGGGAGTCCGGGAAAAACTGTTTTTT	CASSQDSGVREKLFF
TRBJ1-1	TRBV7-7	18	TRBD1	NA	TGTGCTAGCAGCCAAACTATTTACCGGGACAGGGGTTTCACTGAAGCTTTCTTT	CASSQTIYRDRGFTEAFF
TRBJ1-1	TRBV29-1	13	NA	NA	TGCAGCGCTGGAGATCAGGTGAACACTGAAGCTTTCTTT	CSAGDQVNTEAFF
TRBJ2-1	TRBV4-1	16	TRBD1	NA	TGCGCCAGCAGCCAACCGACCGGGACAGGGAACAATGAGCAGTTCTTC	CASSQPTGTGNNEQFF
TRBJ2-5	TRBV5-8	16	TRBD2	NA	TGTGCCAGCAGTTTCAAGACTAGCGGGGTTGGGGAGACCCAGTACTTC	CASSFKTSGVGETQYF
TRBJ2-3	TRBV15	15	TRBD2	NA	TGTGCCACCAGCAGATCTAGCGGGGGGCCCGATACGCAGTATTTT	CATSRSSGGPDTQYF
TRBJ1-4	TRBV7-8	18	NA	NA	TGTGCCAGCAGCTTAGTGGTCCGGACTGCCTCAACTAATGAAAAACTGTTTTTT	CASSLVVRTASTNEKLFF
TRBJ2-1	TRBV7-9	18	NA	NA	TGTGCCAGCAGCTTAGAGCGGCAGCGTGGGGTAGGACACAATGAGCAGTTCTTC	CASSLERQRGVGHNEQFF
TRBJ2-4	TRBV28	18	TRBD1	NA	TGTGCCAGCATGACCGTTAGCCCTAGCGGGACAGGGGGGAACATTCAGTACTTC	CASMTVSPSGTGGNIQYF
TRBJ2-7	TRBV6-5	14	NA	NA	TGTGCCAGCAGTTACTCGACAAGCAACTACGAGCAGTACTTC	CASSYSTSNYEQYF
TRBJ1-5	TRBV7-2	17	NA	NA	TGTGCCAGCAGCCCCTACGTGACGGCAGGTAGCAATCAGCCCCAGCATTTT	CASSPYVTAGSNQPQHF
TRBJ2-2	TRBV9	16	TRBD2	NA	TGTGCCAGCAGCCCCCAACTAGCGGGAGTGACCGGGGAGCTGTTTTTT	CASSPQLAGVTGELFF
TRBJ1-2	TRBV5-4	17	NA	NA	TGTGCCAGCAGCTTGCGGAACCGCAGGGGATCCGAGAATGGCTACACCTTC	CASSLRNRRGSENGYTF
TRBJ2-1	TRBV4-1	15	TRBD2	few	TGCGCCAGCAGCCAGAAGGGACTACGTAACAATGAGCAGTTCTTC	CASSQKGLRNNEQFF
TRBJ2-3	TRBV18	16	TRBD2	NA	TGTGCCAGCTCCCCGGGGTCGCGGGGGGCCACAGATACGCAGTATTTT	CASSPGSRGATDTQYF
TRBJ1-2	TRBV4-1	15	NA	NA	TGCGCCAGCAGCCAAGATAACATTTCCCGCTATGGCTACACCTTC	CASSQDNISRYGYTF
TRBJ1-5	TRBV4-1	15	NA	NA	TGCGCCAGCAGCCAATATCTAGCAGAAAATCAGCCCCAGCATTTT	CASSQYLAENQPQHF
TRBJ1-1	TRBV18	14	NA	NA	TGTGCCAGCTCACCCTCGACAGTGAACACTGAAGCTTTCTTT	CASSPSTVNTEAFF
TRBJ2-5	TRBV28	16	TRBD2	NA	TGTGCCAGCAGGCCACTAGCGGGGGCCGAACAGAAGACCCAGTACTTC	CASRPLAGAEQKTQYF
TRBJ2-5	TRBV6-6	13	TRBD2	NA	TGTGCCAGCAGTGGGGGGGAGCCATGGACCCAGTACTTC	CASSGGEPWTQYF
TRBJ1-5	TRBV7-9	14	NA	NA	TGTGCCAGCAGCTCTTGGACAGTCAATCAGCCCCAGCATTTT	CASSSWTVNQPQHF
TRBJ2-5	TRBV2	10	NA	NA	TGTGCCAGCAGTGCGGGGACCCAGTACTTC	CASSAGTQYF
TRBJ1-2	TRBV5-4	15	TRBD1	NA	TGTGCCAGCAGCTTAGGACAGGGGAGGAAGGATGGCCACACCTTC	CASSLGQGRKDGHTF
TRBJ2-1	TRBV6-5	16	TRBD2	NA	TGTGCCAGCAGTTTGGGACTAGCTTTAAGGTACAATGAGCAGTTCTTC	CASSLGLALRYNEQFF
TRBJ1-2	TRBV29-1	11	NA	NA	TGCAGCGGTGCCCGGGTAACCGGCTACACCTTC	CSGARVTGYTF
TRBJ1-1	TRBV6-1	13	TRBD1	NA	TGTGCCAGCCGGACAGGGACGAACACTGAAGCTTTCTTT	CASRTGTNTEAFF
TRBJ1-1	TRBV4-3	13	NA	NA	TGCGCCAGCAGCCGTGGACAGTCCACTGAAGCTTTCTTT	CASSRGQSTEAFF
TRBJ1-3	TRBV9	17	NA	NA	TGTGCCAGCAGCGTAACTTGGGCAGCGGGTTATGGAAACACCATATATTTT	CASSVTWAAGYGNTIYF
TRBJ1-1	TRBV14	12	NA	NA	TGTGCCAGCAGCCGCCTAGCCCAAGAAGCTTTCTTT	CASSRLAQEAFF